The T cell receptor (beta chain) under discussion was sequenced for a study of beta chain features in type 1 diabetes. Every bit of the isolated RNA underwent reverse transcription, so sequencing read expressed TCRB transcripts. Clones were read by immunoSEQ multiplex PCR, and TCRdb kept only the in-frame ones, dropping some. The data show over 700,000 clones, with roughly 15% seen just once and 0.02% to 0.025% held by the top ten. The V and J ends lost 5 bases and 4 bases respectively, with 13 bases between them. CDR1 and CDR2 (germline): MNHNS, SASEGT. The CDR3 totals 14 residues. The chain has TRBV6-1 and TRBJ2-3; TRBD1 might be the D (6 bases). The sequence came from a woman aged 18-29 years in good health. Input material: naive CD4+ T cells from blood. Here the CDR3 DNA reads TGTGCCAGCAGTAAGGGACATTCATCAGATACGCAGTATTTT. As protein: CASSKGHSSDTQYF.